This T cell receptor beta chain derives from a study of beta chain features in type 1 diabetes. On the study more broadly: Healthy donors and patients showed comparable age, gender and cell yields. Findings of the study overall: Within the patient group, naive, central memory and Treg TCRB repertoires appeared more similar to each other than within healthy donors. Among patients with Type 1 diabetes, TCRB CDR3s were moderately but significantly shorter in every one of the four CD4+ subsets.

Since all of the isolated RNA was reverse transcribed, expressed TCRB transcripts were what got sequenced. Profiling relied on immunoSEQ multiplex PCR, and the TCRdb table lists in-frame clones only, not all of them. The table has about 140,000 clones, roughly 10% seen once. Germline CDR1 reads SNHLY; CDR2 reads FYNNEI. Trimming removed 0 bases from V and 6 bases from J, with 8 bases in between. The CDR3 covers 14 residues. Staining for CD45RO/CCR7/CD25/CD127/CD95/CD27 allowed sorting of CD4+ naive, central memory, regulatory and stem cell-like memory cells. This clone was seen repeatedly, ten times or more. The target antigen is unknown.

The chain employs TRBV2 and TRBJ2-2; D unclear. The receptor's source is a middle-aged woman in good health. Material for sequencing was central memory CD4+ T cells from blood. The CDR3 DNA reads TGTGCCAGCAGTGAAGCTAGCTGGGCCGGGGAGCTGTTTTTT. Its protein product is CASSEASWAGELFF.